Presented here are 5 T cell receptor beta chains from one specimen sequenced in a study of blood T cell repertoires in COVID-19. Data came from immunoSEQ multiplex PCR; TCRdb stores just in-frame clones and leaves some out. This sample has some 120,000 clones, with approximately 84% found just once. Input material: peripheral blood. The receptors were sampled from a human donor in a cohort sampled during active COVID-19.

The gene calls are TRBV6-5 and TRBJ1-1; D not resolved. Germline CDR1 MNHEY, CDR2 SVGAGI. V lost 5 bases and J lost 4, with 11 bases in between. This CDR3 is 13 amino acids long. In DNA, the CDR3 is TGTGCCAGCAGTCCTGGCCGGGGCACTGAAGCTTTCTTT. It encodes CASSPGRGTEAFF.

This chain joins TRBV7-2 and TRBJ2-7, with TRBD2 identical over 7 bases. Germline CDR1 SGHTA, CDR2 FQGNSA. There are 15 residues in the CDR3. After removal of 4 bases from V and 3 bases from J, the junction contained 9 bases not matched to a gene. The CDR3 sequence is CASSSLTGTNYEQYF. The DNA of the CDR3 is TGTGCCAGCAGCTCCCTGACCGGGACTAACTACGAGCAGTACTTC.

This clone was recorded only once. The DNA for the CDR3 is TGTGCCAGCAGCCAGCCGGGATCTCGGGAGGGCTACACCTTC. Amino acids: CASSQPGSREGYTF. The chain is built from TRBV3-1 (or the pseudogene TRBV3-2) and TRBJ1-2, with D unclear. The germline V gene has CDR1 LGHDT and CDR2 YNNKEL (reference sequence). Trimming pared 3 bases from V and 8 bases from J, leaving 16 bases between. The CDR3 is made up of 14 amino acids.

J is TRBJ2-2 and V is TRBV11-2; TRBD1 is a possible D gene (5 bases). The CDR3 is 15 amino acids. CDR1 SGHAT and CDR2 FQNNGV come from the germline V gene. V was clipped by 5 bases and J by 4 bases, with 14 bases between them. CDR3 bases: TGTGCCAGCAGCCCTCAAGGGGTTGGCACCGGGGAGCTGTTTTTT. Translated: CASSPQGVGTGELFF.

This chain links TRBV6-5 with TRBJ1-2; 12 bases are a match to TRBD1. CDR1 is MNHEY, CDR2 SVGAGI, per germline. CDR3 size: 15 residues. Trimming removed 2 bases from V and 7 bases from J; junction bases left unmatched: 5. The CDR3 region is CASSYTGQGAFGYTF. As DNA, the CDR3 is TGTGCCAGCAGTTACACGGGACAGGGGGCGTTTGGCTACACCTTC.